A single sample gave rise to the 9 T cell receptor beta chains below, sequenced in a study of control samples from healthy donors and cancer patients. Assay used: immunoSEQ multiplex PCR; TCRdb lists only in-frame clones, some missing. This table holds roughly 94,000 clones, 84% found once. Material for sequencing was PBMCs. The source is a man in his 70s with lung cancer.

This clone was seen a few times. This chain connects TRBV6-5 to TRBJ2-4, with 10 bases that match TRBD2. This CDR3 has 15 amino acids. Germline V lookup: CDR1 MNHEY, CDR2 SVGAGI. Germline trimming cut 2 bases from V and 5 bases from J; bases unmatched to any gene: 3. The CDR3 spells CASSYLLAGENIQYF. The CDR3 region has the DNA TGTGCCAGCAGTTACCTTCTAGCGGGGGAAAACATTCAGTACTTC.

The chain carries TRBV5-6 and TRBJ1-1; tentatively, D is TRBD1 (6 bases). Germline CDR1 reads SGHDT; CDR2 reads YYEEEE. Trimming removed 0 bases at V and 0 bases at J, with 12 bases between. This CDR3 is built from 16 residues. CDR3 bases: TGTGCCAGCAGCTTGGCCGTGGGGGCTATGAACACTGAAGCTTTCTTT. Translated: CASSLAVGAMNTEAFF.

This chain links TRBV19 with TRBJ1-5, with D unresolved. The V end lost 3 bases, the J end lost 1 base, and 7 bases lay between the germline ends. The germline V gene encodes CDR1 LNHDA and CDR2 SQIVND (reference sequence). The CDR3 contains 14 residues. The CDR3, as DNA: TGTGCCAGTAGTATCCAACAGAGCAATCAGCCCCAGCATTTT. Protein: CASSIQQSNQPQHF.

The genes are TRBV5-1 and TRBJ2-7; 7 positions agree with TRBD2. Germline V lookup: CDR1 SGHRS, CDR2 YFSETQ. This CDR3 spans 17 amino acids. The V and J ends lost 0 bases and 0 bases, in that order; junction bases with no gene match: 9. The CDR3 nucleotides are TGCGCCAGCAGCTTGGCCATTGGGGAGGGTCTCTCCTACGAGCAGTACTTC. It yields the protein CASSLAIGEGLSYEQYF. Combining the CDR3 with reference TRBV5-1 and TRBJ2-7 gives the whole variable domain KAGVTQTPRYLIKTRGQQVTLSCSPISGHRSVSWYQQTPGQGLQFLFEYFSETQRNKGNFPGRFSGRQFSNSRSEMNVSTLELGDSALYLCASSLAIGEGLSYEQYFGPGTRLTVT.

This clone was picked up one time. The chain recombines TRBV25-1 with TRBJ2-3; no reliable D call. CDR1 and CDR2 from the germline V gene are MGHDK and SYGVNS. V lost 9 bases, J lost 5 bases, and 12 bases lay in between. CDR3 length: 12 residues. The CDR3, as DNA: TGTGCCAGTCATAGCCCCCTAGATACGCAGTATTTT. Amino acids: CASHSPLDTQYF. Supplemented by reference TRBV25-1 and TRBJ2-3, the full variable domain reads EADIYQTPRYLVIGTGKKITLECSQTMGHDKMYWYQQDPGMELHLIHYSYGVNSTEKGDLSSESTVSRIRTEHFPLTLESARPSHTSQYLCASHSPLDTQYFGPGTRLTVL.

The chain links TRBV19 to TRBJ1-4; D unresolved. Germline V gives CDR1 LNHDA, CDR2 SQIVND (reference sequence). The CDR3 has 15 amino acids. Trimming removed 3 bases from V and 8 bases from J, with 16 bases in between. CDR3 residues: CASSMTALRSEKLFF. The CDR3, as DNA: TGTGCCAGTAGTATGACGGCGCTCAGGAGCGAAAAACTGTTTTTT.

This clone was detected a few times. The chain links TRBV6-5 to TRBJ1-1, with 7 bases identical to TRBD1. CDR1 is MNHEY and CDR2 is SVGAGI in the germline V gene. V was clipped by 4 bases and J by 5 bases; unmatched bases: 7. There are 14 residues in the CDR3. In DNA, the CDR3 is TGTGCCAGCAGTTCCTCAGACAGGGAAACTGAAGCTTTCTTT. Encoded protein: CASSSSDRETEAFF.

The V gene is TRBV12-5, the J gene TRBJ2-7; 9 bases match TRBD1. Germline V gene lookup returns CDR1 LGHNT and CDR2 FRNRAP. J lost 4 bases, V lost 4 bases, and 5 bases had no gene match. The CDR3 is made up of 14 amino acids. The CDR3 region is CASGYGTGIYEQYF. CDR3 sequence (DNA): TGTGCTAGTGGTTATGGGACAGGGATATACGAGCAGTACTTC.

V is TRBV6-5 and J is TRBJ1-4, with a possible D match to TRBD1 (5 bases). This CDR3 spans 14 amino acids. Looked up from germline, CDR1 is MNHEY and CDR2 is SVGAGI. Trimming removed 8 bases at V and 7 bases at J, with 17 bases between. The CDR3 here is CASSYRQGGEKLFF. The CDR3, as DNA: TGTGCCAGCTCATACAGGCAGGGTGGTGAAAAACTGTTTTTT.